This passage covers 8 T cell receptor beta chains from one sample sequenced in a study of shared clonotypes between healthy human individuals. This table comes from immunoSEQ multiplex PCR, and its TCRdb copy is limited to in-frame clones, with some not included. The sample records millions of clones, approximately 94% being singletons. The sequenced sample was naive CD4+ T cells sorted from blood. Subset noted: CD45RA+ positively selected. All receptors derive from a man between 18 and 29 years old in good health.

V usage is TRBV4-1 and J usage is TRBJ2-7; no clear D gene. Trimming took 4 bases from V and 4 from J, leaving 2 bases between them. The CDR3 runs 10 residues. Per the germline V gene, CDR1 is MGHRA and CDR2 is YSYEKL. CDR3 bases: TGCGCCAGCAGCCGTTACGAGCAGTACTTC. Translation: CASSRYEQYF.

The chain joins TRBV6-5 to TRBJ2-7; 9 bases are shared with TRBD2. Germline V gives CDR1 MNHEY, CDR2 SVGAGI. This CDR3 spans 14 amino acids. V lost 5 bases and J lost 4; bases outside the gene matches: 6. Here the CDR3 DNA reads TGTGCCAGCAGTATGGCGGGAGGGCCTTACGAGCAGTACTTC. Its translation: CASSMAGGPYEQYF.

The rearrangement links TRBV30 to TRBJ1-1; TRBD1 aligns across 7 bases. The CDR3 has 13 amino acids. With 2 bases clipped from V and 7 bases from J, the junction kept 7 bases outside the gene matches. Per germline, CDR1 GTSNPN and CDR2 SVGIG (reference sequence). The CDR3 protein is CAWSSGQRVEAFF. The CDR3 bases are TGTGCCTGGAGTTCGGGACAGAGGGTTGAAGCTTTCTTT.

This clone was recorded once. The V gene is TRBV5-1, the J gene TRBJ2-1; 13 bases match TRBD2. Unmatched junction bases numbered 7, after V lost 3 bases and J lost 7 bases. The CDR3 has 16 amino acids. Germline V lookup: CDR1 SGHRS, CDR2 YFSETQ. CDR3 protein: CASSSSGTSGINEQFF. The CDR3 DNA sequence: TGCGCCAGCAGCTCCTCCGGGACTAGCGGGATTAATGAGCAGTTCTTC.

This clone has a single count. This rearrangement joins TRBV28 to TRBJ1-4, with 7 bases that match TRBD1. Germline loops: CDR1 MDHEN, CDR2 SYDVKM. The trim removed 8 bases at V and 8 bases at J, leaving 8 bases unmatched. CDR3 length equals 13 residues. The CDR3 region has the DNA TGTGCCAGCGTGAGGGGGCGTAAGGAAAAACTGTTTTTT. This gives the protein CASVRGRKEKLFF.

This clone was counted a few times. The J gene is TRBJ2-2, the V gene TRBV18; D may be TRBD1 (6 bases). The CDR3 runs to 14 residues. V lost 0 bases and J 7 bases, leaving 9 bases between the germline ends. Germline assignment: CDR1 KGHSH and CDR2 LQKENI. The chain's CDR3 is CASSPPTGYGELFF. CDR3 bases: TGTGCCAGCTCACCACCAACAGGGTACGGGGAGCTGTTTTTT.

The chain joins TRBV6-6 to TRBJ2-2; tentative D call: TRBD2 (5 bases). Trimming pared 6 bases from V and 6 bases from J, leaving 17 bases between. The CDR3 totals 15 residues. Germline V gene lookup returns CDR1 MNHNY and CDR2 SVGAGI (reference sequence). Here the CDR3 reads CASSLPLAGAGELFF. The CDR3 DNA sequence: TGTGCCAGCAGCTTACCACTTGCGGGCGCCGGGGAGCTGTTTTTT.

CDR3 nucleotide sequence: TGTGCCAGCAGCCCAAGGGTGTCGGGAGGGTACAATGAGCAGTTCTTC. It specifies CASSPRVSGGYNEQFF. The V gene is TRBV7-2, the J gene TRBJ2-1; 8 bases map to TRBD2. There are 16 residues in the CDR3. Germline lookup yields CDR1 SGHTA and CDR2 FQGNSA. The V and J ends lost 5 bases and 4 bases, in that order; junction bases with no gene match: 10. Supplemented by reference TRBV7-2 and TRBJ2-1, the full variable domain reads GAGVSQSPSNKVTEKGKDVELRCDPISGHTALYWYRQSLGQGLEFLIYFQGNSAPDKSGLPSDRFSAERTGGSVSTLTIQRTQQEDSAVYLCASSPRVSGGYNEQFFGPGTRLTVL.